This T cell receptor beta chain appears in the sequencing data of a study of post-analysis software for immune sequencing data. The study, taken as a whole, reports: In patients, roughly 5 TRBV segments were more frequent than in controls, with TRBV5-6, TRBV5-1 and TRBV20-1 among them. Multiple sclerosis patients had significantly lower normalized Chao1 diversity than controls.

Comments on this clonotype: What it binds is not known.

TCR beta cDNA libraries included unique molecular identifiers. TCRdb re-called the PCR reads through MiXCR, storing one row per CDR3 protein. The table has roughly 800,000 distinct CDR3 sequences, 35% to 55% seen once. Per the germline V gene, CDR1 is DFQATT and CDR2 is SNEGSKA (reference sequence). Trimming pared 6 bases from V and 3 bases from J, leaving 18 bases between. The CDR3 length is 14 residues. Specimen: blood. V and J are TRBV20-1 and TRBJ2-7, with a possible D match to TRBD1 (6 bases). The receptor was isolated from a girl between 5 and 17 years old with multiple sclerosis. The CDR3 nucleotides are TGCAGTGCCGAGGCTGACAGGCTGGACTACGAGCAGTACGTC. Translated, it gives CSAEADRLDYEQYV.